The next 23 T cell receptor beta chains were all read from a single sample in a study of blood T cell repertoires in COVID-19. Sequenced by immunoSEQ multiplex PCR; TCRdb stores in-frame clones only, minus some. There are 200,000 to 250,000 clones in the sample; about 82% occur only once, and roughly 12% lies in the top ten. Sequencing was performed on peripheral blood. The receptors stem from an elderly man with acute or convalescent COVID-19.

This rearrangement joins TRBV7-2 to TRBJ2-7; 7 bases align to TRBD1. V lost 3 bases and J lost 5; bases outside the gene matches: 4. CDR3 length: 13 residues. Per the germline V gene, CDR1 is SGHTA and CDR2 is FQGNSA. CDR3 sequence (DNA): TGTGCCAGCAGCTTTAGGGGGCGCGACGAGCAGTACTTC. Its translation is CASSFRGRDEQYF.

The chain combines TRBV6-5 with TRBJ1-4, with D tentatively TRBD1 (5 bases). The CDR3 totals 12 residues. Trimming left V 6 bases short and J 8 bases short, with 10 bases between. The germline gives CDR1 MNHEY, CDR2 SVGAGI. This CDR3 is CASRSAGEKLFF. For the CDR3, the DNA is TGTGCCAGCAGGTCGGCAGGGGAAAAACTGTTTTTT.

This clone was counted between two and nine times. The rearrangement links TRBV18 to TRBJ1-1; D possibly corresponds to TRBD1 (6 bases). Germline V gene sequence: CDR1 KGHSH, CDR2 LQKENI. This CDR3 contains 15 residues. Trimming removed 2 bases from V and 3 bases from J, with 13 bases in between. The CDR3 sequence: CASSPNRVGYTEAFF. The CDR3 DNA reads TGTGCCAGCTCACCAAACAGGGTAGGGTACACTGAAGCTTTCTTT.

A few counts support this clone. The chain carries TRBV5-6 and TRBJ1-5, with 7 bases that match TRBD1. The trim removed 4 bases at V and 3 bases at J, leaving 4 bases unmatched. Germline CDR1 is SGHDT and CDR2 is YYEEEE. This CDR3 has 14 amino acids. The CDR3 reads CASSGGQYNQPQHF. CDR3 bases: TGTGCCAGCAGCGGGGGACAGTACAATCAGCCCCAGCATTTT. Combining the CDR3 with reference TRBV5-6 and TRBJ1-5 gives the whole variable domain DAGVTQSPTHLIKTRGQQVTLRCSPKSGHDTVSWYQQALGQGPQFIFQYYEEEERQRGNFPDRFSGHQFPNYSSELNVNALLLGDSALYLCASSGGQYNQPQHFGDGTRLSIL.

This clone was seen only once. The CDR3 loop is CASSLPGTGELFF. CDR3 nucleotides: TGTGCCAGCAGTTTACCGGGTACCGGGGAGCTGTTTTTT. The rearrangement joins TRBV28 to TRBJ2-2; D is uncertain. The CDR3 is made up of 13 amino acids. V lost 2 bases, J lost 5 bases, and 6 bases lay in between. Germline V gene lookup returns CDR1 MDHEN and CDR2 SYDVKM.

The chain couples TRBV5-1 to TRBJ2-7; 9 bases agree with TRBD1. The CDR3 runs 12 residues. The V segment lost 4 bases and the J segment 6 bases; nucleotides outside the gene matches: 2. Germline values: CDR1 SGHRS, CDR2 YFSETQ. CDR3 in DNA: TGCGCCAGCAGCGAGACAGGGGGCGAGCAGTACTTC. This codes for CASSETGGEQYF.

The rearrangement joins TRBV18 to TRBJ1-6; a possible D gene is TRBD1 (6 bases). This CDR3 is 15 amino acids long. V was clipped by 2 bases and J by 5 bases, with 10 bases between them. CDR1 and CDR2 (germline): KGHSH, LQKENI. The chain's CDR3 is CASSPSAGDNSPLHF. In DNA form, the CDR3 reads TGTGCCAGCTCACCATCGGCAGGGGATAATTCACCCCTCCACTTT.

The V gene is TRBV29-1, the J gene TRBJ2-3; 7 bases match TRBD1. The CDR3 runs to 14 residues. The V and J ends lost 4 bases and 2 bases, in that order; junction bases with no gene match: 6. Germline V CDR1 and CDR2: SQVTM, ANQGSEA. This chain's CDR3 is CSVATGAITDTQYF. Written as DNA, the CDR3 is TGCAGCGTTGCTACAGGGGCCATCACAGATACGCAGTATTTT.

This rearrangement joins TRBV11-2 to TRBJ1-6; the D is unclear. Looked up from germline, CDR1 is SGHAT and CDR2 is FQNNGV. There are 18 residues in the CDR3. With 2 bases removed from V and 0 bases from J, the gap between germline ends came to 14 bases. The CDR3 coding sequence is TGTGCCAGCAGCTTATCCCTGGAGGGAGCCTCCTATAATTCACCCCTCCACTTT. Residues: CASSLSLEGASYNSPLHF.

J is TRBJ1-1 and V is TRBV12-3 or TRBV12-4; tentative D call: TRBD1 (6 bases). This CDR3 contains 12 residues. Deletions cut 7 bases from V and 10 bases from J, with 16 bases between. The CDR3 DNA reads TGTGCCAGCACTCCGGACAGCGGGAGAGCTTTCTTT. Amino acids: CASTPDSGRAFF.

The rearrangement uses TRBV7-8 and TRBJ1-6; 7 bases are shared with TRBD1. Trimming cost V 6 bases and J 9 bases; bases outside gene matches: 11. The CDR3 contains 15 residues. Per germline, CDR1 SGHVS and CDR2 FQNEAQ. The chain's CDR3 is CASRAQGLLVSPLHF. The CDR3 DNA sequence: TGTGCCAGCAGGGCACAGGGGCTGCTAGTTTCACCCCTCCACTTT. The full variable domain, rest sourced from reference TRBV7-8 and TRBJ1-6, is GAGVSQSPRYKVAKRGQDVALRCDPISGHVSLFWYQQALGQGPEFLTYFQNEAQLDKSGLPSDRFFAERPEGSVSTLKIQRTQQEDSAVYLCASRAQGLLVSPLHFGNGTRLTVT.

This chain joins TRBV6-5 and TRBJ1-1; D remains unclear. V lost 7 bases, J lost 2 bases, and 14 bases lay in between. The germline CDR1 and CDR2 sequences are MNHEY and SVGAGI. The CDR3 sequence is 14 residues long. Here the CDR3 reads CASTTTNPNTEAFF. The CDR3 DNA reads TGTGCCAGCACCACCACTAACCCCAACACTGAAGCTTTCTTT.

The chain couples TRBV5-4 to TRBJ2-3; D gene uncertain. The CDR3 sequence is 16 residues long. V was shortened by 4 bases and J by 0 bases, with 15 bases between the two germline ends. Germline loops: CDR1 SGHNT, CDR2 YYREEE (reference sequence). CDR3 nucleotide sequence: TGTGCCAGCAGCGCTAAACTTGCTTCTAGCACAGATACGCAGTATTTT. It is translated as CASSAKLASSTDTQYF. The complete variable domain, with remaining parts taken from reference TRBV5-4 and TRBJ2-3, reads ETGVTQSPTHLIKTRGQQVTLRCSSQSGHNTVSWYQQALGQGPQFIFQYYREEENGRGNFPPRFSGLQFPNYSSELNVNALELDDSALYLCASSAKLASSTDTQYFGPGTRLTVL.

V usage is TRBV7-9 and J usage is TRBJ1-1; possible D gene TRBD1, 5 bases. The CDR3 runs 13 residues. In germline, CDR1 is SEHNR, CDR2 FQNEAQ (reference sequence). V lost 5 bases and J lost 3, with 10 bases in between. The CDR3 DNA reads as TGTGCCAGCAGCCGGGGGGTGGACACTGAAGCTTTCTTT. Protein product: CASSRGVDTEAFF. Combining the CDR3 with reference TRBV7-9 and TRBJ1-1 gives the whole variable domain DTGVSQNPRHKITKRGQNVTFRCDPISEHNRLYWYRQTLGQGPEFLTYFQNEAQLEKSRLLSDRFSAERPKGSFSTLEIQRTEQGDSAMYLCASSRGVDTEAFFGQGTRLTVV.

The chain uses TRBV6-2 or TRBV6-3 and TRBJ1-1; TRBD1 might be the D (5 bases). V shed 5 bases and J shed 2 bases, with 18 bases lying between them. The germline CDR1 and CDR2 sequences are MNHEY and SVGEGT. The CDR3 extends over 16 amino acids. The CDR3, as DNA: TGTGCCAGCAGTCCCGGCCATCCTGACAGAAACACTGAAGCTTTCTTT. Translation gives CASSPGHPDRNTEAFF.

CDR3 amino acids: CARLGQGDHEQYF. CDR3 nucleotide sequence: TGCGCCCGCTTGGGACAGGGGGACCACGAGCAGTACTTC. The V gene is TRBV10-1, the J gene TRBJ2-7, with 11 bases lining up with TRBD1. The CDR3 loop spans 13 amino acids. CDR1 is WNHNN, CDR2 SYGVQD, per germline (reference sequence). Trimming removed 11 bases from V and 5 bases from J; junction bases left unmatched: 8.

J is TRBJ1-2 and V is TRBV20-1; 7 nucleotides align to TRBD1. V lost 3 bases to trimming and J lost 8 bases; unmatched junction nucleotides: 12. The CDR3 is 14 residues long. Germline loops: CDR1 DFQATT, CDR2 SNEGSKA (reference sequence). The CDR3 spells CSASQGGLARGYTF. DNA of the CDR3: TGCAGTGCTAGTCAGGGGGGACTAGCGCGGGGCTACACCTTC.

The rearrangement links TRBV29-1 to TRBJ2-1; 8 nucleotides agree with TRBD1. Per germline, CDR1 SQVTM and CDR2 ANQGSEA. V gave up 5 bases and J gave up 9 bases; unmatched junction bases: 15. This CDR3 is built from 15 residues. CDR3 loop: CSVKTGTGELIEQFF. The CDR3 DNA is TGCAGCGTTAAAACCGGGACAGGCGAACTAATTGAGCAGTTCTTC.

The chain links TRBV6-5 to TRBJ1-5; 7 nucleotides match TRBD1. The CDR3 length is 14 residues. The germline gives CDR1 MNHEY, CDR2 SVGAGI. With 8 bases clipped from V and 1 base from J, the junction kept 5 bases outside the gene matches. This CDR3 reads CASRPGQSNQPQHF. In DNA form, the CDR3 reads TGTGCCAGCCGCCCGGGACAGAGCAATCAGCCCCAGCATTTT.

In this sample, this clone turned up once. This chain uses TRBV5-4 with TRBJ1-2; no clear D gene. V was pared by 6 bases and J by 0 bases, with 12 bases between. The CDR3 is 14 amino acids. Germline CDR1 and CDR2: SGHNT and YYREEE (reference sequence). CDR3 coding DNA: TGTGCCAGCAATTCGGAGGGAGCTAACTATGGCTACACCTTC. Protein: CASNSEGANYGYTF.

This chain joins TRBV28 and TRBJ1-5; TRBD1 matches 7 bases. Germline values: CDR1 MDHEN, CDR2 SYDVKM. V shed 5 bases, J shed 7 bases, and the junction held 5 bases outside the gene matches. The CDR3 spans 13 residues. The DNA of the CDR3 is TGTGCCAGCAGTACAGGGGTCCTGCAGCCCCAGCATTTT. Residues: CASSTGVLQPQHF.

The chain recombines TRBV6-6 with TRBJ2-2, with D tentatively TRBD1 (6 bases). V lost 5 bases and J 6 bases, leaving 10 bases between the germline ends. This CDR3 has 13 amino acids. Looked up from germline, CDR1 is MNHNY and CDR2 is SVGAGI (reference sequence). CDR3 residues: CASSHRESGELFF. The CDR3 bases are TGTGCCAGCAGTCACAGGGAATCCGGGGAGCTGTTTTTT.

This clone was counted a single time. This rearrangement joins TRBV5-1 to TRBJ1-4, with 8 bases fitting TRBD1. Germline V gene data show CDR1 as SGHRS and CDR2 as YFSETQ. J was trimmed by 7 bases and V by 0 bases; bases with no gene match: 5. This CDR3 region has 15 residues. The CDR3 here is CASSLASGGGEKLFF. In DNA, the CDR3 is TGCGCCAGCAGCTTGGCCTCAGGGGGCGGTGAAAAACTGTTTTTT.